This T cell receptor (beta chain) appears in the sequencing data of a study of memory CD4+ T cells and cytomegalovirus serostatus. Germline lookup yields CDR1 SGHRS and CDR2 YFSETQ. The CDR3 loop spans 14 amino acids. V shed 2 bases and J shed 3 bases, with 9 bases lying between them. The sort gate was single viable CD3+CD4+CD8-CD45RO+ cells for memory CD4+ T cells. Clones were sequenced by immunoSEQ multiplex PCR, and TCRdb holds only the in-frame ones, with some missing. The table has tens of thousands of clones, 76% seen once. Points on this clone: The antigen remains undetermined.

Findings of the study overall: CD4+ memory repertoires contained 67 of 164 reported CMV TCRbeta sequences.

The origin of this receptor is an adult in good health and CMV-seronegative. Sequencing was carried out using memory CD4+ T cells from blood. The rearrangement uses TRBV5-1 and TRBJ2-1; perhaps TRBD2 as D (6 bases). The CDR3 spells CASSFVGGYNEQFF. For the CDR3, the DNA is TGCGCCAGCAGCTTTGTGGGGGGCTACAATGAGCAGTTCTTC.